The next 11 T cell receptor beta chains were all read from a single sample in a study of response to subunit inactivated influenza vaccine. TCRdb recomputed calls from the RT-PCR reads with MiXCR, one row per CDR3 protein. The sample records 200,000 to 250,000 distinct CDR3 sequences, more than 9% being singletons. Source: non-naive T cells sorted from PBMCs, taken 14 to 15 days before vaccination. The receptors stem from a man in his forties or fifties who received an inactivated influenza vaccine.

The rearrangement uses TRBV6-5 and TRBJ1-2; maybe TRBD1 (6 bases). CDR3 size: 13 residues. V was clipped by 2 bases and J by 3 bases, with 7 bases between them. Germline lookup yields CDR1 MNHEY and CDR2 SVGAGI. The CDR3 nucleotides read TGTGCCAGCAGTTACAAGGGGGACTATGGCTACACCTTC. Translated, it gives CASSYKGDYGYTF.

CDR3 in amino acids: CAISPRDSSVGDTQYF. CDR3 nucleotides: TGTGCCATCAGTCCCCGGGACTCTTCCGTCGGAGATACGCAGTATTTT. The chain employs TRBV10-3 and TRBJ2-3; possibly TRBD2 for D (6 bases). The CDR3 length is 16 residues. Germline V gives CDR1 ENHRY, CDR2 SYGVKD. Trimming took off 5 bases at V and 5 bases at J, with 20 bases between the two ends.

The genes are TRBV12-3 or TRBV12-4 and TRBJ2-1; TRBD1 aligns across 7 bases. Trimming cost V 5 bases and J 7 bases; bases outside gene matches: 5. The CDR3 covers 13 residues. The chain's CDR3 is CASSKTRGNEQFF. CDR3 nucleotides: TGTGCCAGCAGTAAGACCAGGGGGAATGAGCAGTTCTTC.

V is TRBV4-3 and J is TRBJ2-5, with no clear D. Germline assignment: CDR1 LGHNA and CDR2 YSLEER. This CDR3 has 16 residues. The V and J ends lost 0 bases and 4 bases respectively, with 15 bases between them. For the CDR3, the DNA is TGCGCCAGCAGCCAAGAGGGCTACTCTTCGGTAGAGACCCAGTACTTC. This gives the protein CASSQEGYSSVETQYF.

This clonotype occurred many times. The chain links TRBV29-1 to TRBJ2-4; D is undetermined. The CDR3 has 11 residues. V was cut by 4 bases and J by 3 bases, with 4 bases left in between. Germline V gives CDR1 SQVTM, CDR2 ANQGSEA. As DNA, the CDR3 is TGCAGCGTTGTGGTCAAAAACATTCAGTACTTC. It codes for CSVVVKNIQYF.

The V call is TRBV20-1, the J call TRBJ2-7, with 9 bases matching TRBD1. Trimming took 0 bases from V and 0 from J; bases not matched to a gene: 6. CDR1 is DFQATT and CDR2 is SNEGSKA in the germline V gene (reference sequence). This CDR3 is 16 amino acids long. Here the CDR3 reads CSARDLGQGYSYEQYF. In DNA, the CDR3 is TGCAGTGCTAGAGATCTGGGACAGGGCTACTCCTACGAGCAGTACTTC.

In its sample, this clonotype was seen a few times. The gene calls are TRBV20-1 and TRBJ1-5; D is ambiguous. Germline V gene lookup returns CDR1 DFQATT and CDR2 SNEGSKA (reference sequence). V lost 3 bases, J lost 2 bases, and 11 bases lay in between. There are 14 residues in the CDR3. The CDR3 region has the DNA TGCAGTGCTAGCGGGAGGGCCGGCAATCAGCCCCAGCATTTT. Amino acids: CSASGRAGNQPQHF.

This clonotype was found a few times. The chain employs TRBV20-1 and TRBJ2-4; 9 nucleotides align to TRBD2. The V gene's germline CDR1 is DFQATT and CDR2 SNEGSKA (reference sequence). Trimming at V came to 3 bases and at J to 0 bases, leaving 3 bases not matched to a gene. This CDR3 spans 15 amino acids. DNA of the CDR3: TGCAGTGCTAGTTTAGCGGGAGCAGCCAAAAACATTCAGTACTTC. Encoded protein: CSASLAGAAKNIQYF.

This clonotype occurred a few times. The chain is built from TRBV4-2 and TRBJ2-7; TRBD2 is a possible D gene (6 bases). From germline, CDR1 is LGHNA and CDR2 YNFKEQ. The CDR3 extends over 16 amino acids. V was cut by 4 bases and J by 1 base, with 17 bases left in between. CDR3 protein: CASSPVGRGLSYEQYF. The CDR3 DNA follows: TGTGCCAGCAGCCCCGTAGGGCGGGGCCTTTCCTACGAGCAGTACTTC.

This clonotype was seen more than once but under ten times. This chain connects TRBV6-1 to TRBJ2-2; 9 nucleotides line up with TRBD2. This CDR3 is built from 15 residues. The germline V gene encodes CDR1 MNHNS and CDR2 SASEGT. V lost 6 bases and J lost 6; bases outside the gene matches: 8. CDR3 region: CASRLSGGQPGELFF. CDR3 nucleotide sequence: TGTGCCAGCAGGCTTAGCGGGGGCCAACCCGGGGAGCTGTTTTTT.

The J gene is TRBJ2-3, the V gene TRBV7-9, with 10 nucleotides matching TRBD1. Looked up from germline, CDR1 is SEHNR and CDR2 is FQNEAQ (reference sequence). V shed 4 bases and J 2 bases; nucleotides not matched to a gene: 6. This CDR3 is built from 16 residues. The CDR3 DNA is TGTGCCAGCAGCTCCTGGGACAGGGGAACCACAGATACGCAGTATTTT. Its protein is CASSSWDRGTTDTQYF.